These 21 T cell receptor beta chains originate from one sample sequenced in a study of OX40 agonist ivuxolimab in advanced cancers. This table comes from immunoSEQ multiplex PCR, and its TCRdb copy is limited to in-frame clones, with some not included. The table includes about 18,000 clones, just under 75% detected once. The sequences come from CD4+ or CD8+ T cells sorted from blood, collected in a trial of the OX40 agonist ivuxolimab. The receptors stem from an adult with an advanced solid tumor such as melanoma, head and neck, liver or kidney cancer.

This sequence joins TRBV28 and TRBJ1-3, with D possibly being TRBD1 (6 bases). The V end was cut by 5 bases, the J end by 0 bases, with 11 bases between. Germline loops: CDR1 MDHEN, CDR2 SYDVKM. CDR3 length: 15 residues. As DNA, the CDR3 is TGTGCCAGCAGTCCCCTGACAGGCTCTGGAAACACCATATATTTT. This codes for CASSPLTGSGNTIYF.

V and J are TRBV18 and TRBJ1-3; TRBD1 matches 9 bases. The germline gives CDR1 KGHSH, CDR2 LQKENI. Trimming removed 3 bases from V and 2 bases from J; junction bases left unmatched: 5. The CDR3 is made up of 16 amino acids. The CDR3 DNA follows: TGTGCCAGCTCACCCGGACAGGGGAGCACTGGAAACACCATATATTTT. Protein: CASSPGQGSTGNTIYF.

V and J are TRBV30 and TRBJ1-5, with D uncertain. Germline assignment: CDR1 GTSNPN and CDR2 SVGIG (reference sequence). This CDR3 has 13 amino acids. The germline V and J ends were trimmed by 1 base and 2 bases, with 6 bases remaining between them. CDR3 sequence reads: CAWSGQGNQPQHF. In DNA, the CDR3 is TGTGCCTGGAGTGGCCAGGGCAATCAGCCCCAGCATTTT.

This clone has a single count. The V gene is TRBV19, the J gene TRBJ1-2, with TRBD1 as a possible D gene (6 bases). This CDR3 contains 17 residues. V was clipped by 5 bases and J by 2 bases, with 21 bases between them. Germline assignment: CDR1 LNHDA and CDR2 SQIVND (reference sequence). As DNA, the CDR3 is TGTGCCAGTAGTTTGCGGCACAGGGACGAAAACAACTATGGCTACACCTTC. Encoded protein: CASSLRHRDENNYGYTF.

J is TRBJ1-5 and V is TRBV28; tentative D call: TRBD1 (5 bases). The germline CDR1 and CDR2 sequences are MDHEN and SYDVKM. Trimming pared 2 bases from V and 6 bases from J, leaving 8 bases between. This CDR3 contains 13 residues. DNA of the CDR3: TGTGCCAGCAGTTTAAGTGGGGGTCAGCCCCAGCATTTT. This codes for CASSLSGGQPQHF.

This clone was seen more than once but under ten times. V is TRBV4-2 and J is TRBJ1-6; the D is unclear. CDR1 is LGHNA and CDR2 is YNFKEQ in the germline V gene. There are 15 residues in the CDR3. Trimming removed 1 base from V and 9 bases from J, with 13 bases in between. The CDR3 coding sequence is TGTGCCAGCAGCCAAGTAACGGGTGATACTTCACCCCTCCACTTT. Encoded protein: CASSQVTGDTSPLHF.

The chain has TRBV2 and TRBJ1-2, with 9 bases fitting TRBD1. Germline V gene data show CDR1 as SNHLY and CDR2 as FYNNEI. This CDR3 spans 12 amino acids. V lost 6 bases to trimming and J lost 4 bases; unmatched junction nucleotides: 0. The CDR3 here is CASRTGGYGYTF. DNA of the CDR3: TGTGCCAGCAGGACAGGGGGCTATGGCTACACCTTC.

This chain links TRBV21-1 with TRBJ2-2; the DNA was not compared with TRBD2, the D call given in the table. TRBV21-1 is reported as a pseudogene. The CDR3 is made up of 16 amino acids. The CDR3 nucleotides are TGTGCCAGCAGCAAAGCGAGTCTAGCGGACACCGGGGAGCTGTTTTTT. Amino acids: CASSKASLADTGELFF.

The chain uses TRBV10-3 and TRBJ1-2; D ambiguous. This CDR3 has 13 residues. Trimming pared 9 bases from V and 6 bases from J, leaving 17 bases between. Germline V gene lookup returns CDR1 ENHRY and CDR2 SYGVKD. Here the CDR3 DNA reads TGTGCCATACCCTCTGGAACAGACGATGGCTACACCTTC. This sequence encodes CAIPSGTDDGYTF.

The chain couples TRBV7-6 to TRBJ1-1; TRBD1 is a possible D gene (5 bases). Germline V gene lookup returns CDR1 SGHVS and CDR2 FNYEAQ. This CDR3 spans 15 amino acids. V lost 1 base, J lost 5 bases, and 14 bases lay in between. The CDR3 region is CASSLDAGRTTEAFF. For the CDR3, the DNA is TGTGCCAGCAGCTTAGACGCAGGGCGAACGACTGAAGCTTTCTTT.

V is TRBV9 and J is TRBJ2-7; TRBD2 might be the D (6 bases). Germline CDR1 SGDLS, CDR2 YYNGEE. Trimming left V 10 bases short and J 1 base short, with 15 bases between. CDR3 size: 13 residues. The CDR3 region is CASSAGISYEQYF. CDR3 nucleotides: TGTGCCTCTAGCGCGGGAATATCCTACGAGCAGTACTTC. The variable domain in full, with the rest retrieved from reference TRBV9 and TRBJ2-7, is DSGVTQTPKHLITATGQRVTLRCSPRSGDLSVYWYQQSLDQGLQFLIQYYNGEERAKGNILERFSAQQFPDLHSELNLSSLELGDSALYFCASSAGISYEQYFGPGTRLTVT.

V and J are TRBV6-5 and TRBJ2-1; 8 bases agree with TRBD1. The CDR3 runs 15 residues. J gave up 8 bases and V 2 bases, and 8 bases lay outside the gene matches. Germline V gene sequence: CDR1 MNHEY, CDR2 SVGAGI. Here the CDR3 reads CASSYARTGIDEQFF. The CDR3 bases are TGTGCCAGCAGTTACGCCAGGACAGGGATCGATGAGCAGTTCTTC.

This clone was picked up a small number of times. V usage is TRBV6-6 and J usage is TRBJ2-3; D ambiguous. The CDR3 is 12 residues long. Trimming left V 5 bases short and J 2 bases short, with 5 bases between. Germline V gives CDR1 MNHNY, CDR2 SVGAGI (reference sequence). CDR3 DNA sequence: TGTGCCAGCAGTATATACACAGATACGCAGTATTTT. This sequence encodes CASSIYTDTQYF.

The CDR3 DNA sequence: TGTGCCAGCAGCCATACAGGGACTCCAAGCACAGATACGCAGTATTTT. Translating gives CASSHTGTPSTDTQYF. The chain uses TRBV11-2 and TRBJ2-3, with D perhaps matching TRBD1 or TRBD2 (6 bases each). The V gene lost 5 bases and the J gene lost 0 bases, with 15 bases spanning the gap. The CDR3 covers 16 residues. Germline V CDR1 and CDR2: SGHAT, FQNNGV.

Relative to its sample, this clone is medium-sized. V and J are TRBV2 and TRBJ1-1; 11 bases are a match to TRBD1. This CDR3 has 12 amino acids. Germline V gene lookup returns CDR1 SNHLY and CDR2 FYNNEI. Trimming removed 8 bases from V and 8 bases from J; junction bases left unmatched: 4. The CDR3 DNA is TGTGCCAGCGGGGACAGGGGGTCCGAAGCTTTCTTT. This encodes CASGDRGSEAFF.

The V and J genes are TRBV7-8 and TRBJ2-7; no reliable D call. There are 15 residues in the CDR3. Germline V gene data show CDR1 as SGHVS and CDR2 as FQNEAQ. V was clipped by 0 bases and J by 7 bases, with 16 bases between them. The CDR3 bases are TGTGCCAGCAGCTTAGCGCTCGGCCAAGACCAGGAGCAGTACTTC. Amino acid sequence: CASSLALGQDQEQYF.

V and J are TRBV5-6 and TRBJ2-4; maybe TRBD2 (6 bases). Between the trimmed V and J ends, which lost 1 base and 0 bases, there was a span of 14 bases. The CDR3 is 17 residues long. From germline, CDR1 is SGHDT and CDR2 YYEEEE. Written as DNA, the CDR3 is TGTGCCAGCAGCTTGTCGGAGGGGTACCTAGCCAAAAACATTCAGTACTTC. Its protein product is CASSLSEGYLAKNIQYF.

This sequence joins TRBV7-3 and TRBJ2-3; D could derive from TRBD1 or TRBD2 (5 bases each). This CDR3 comprises 15 residues. Looked up from germline, CDR1 is SGHTA and CDR2 is FQGTGA. With 6 bases removed from V and 2 bases from J, the gap between germline ends came to 15 bases. The CDR3 protein is CASSSGTQNTDTQYF. CDR3 nucleotide sequence: TGTGCCAGCAGTTCCGGGACCCAGAACACAGATACGCAGTATTTT.

The chain is built from TRBV16 and TRBJ2-7; TRBD2 agrees at 7 bases. Germline V lookup: CDR1 KGHSY, CDR2 FQNENV. The CDR3 is made up of 13 amino acids. Trimming at V came to 8 bases and at J to 1 base, leaving 5 bases not matched to a gene. In DNA form, the CDR3 reads TGTGCCAGCGCAATCGGGGGGTCCTACGAGCAGTACTTC. Translating it yields CASAIGGSYEQYF.

This clone was observed once. The genes are TRBV19 and TRBJ1-5; 12 nucleotides agree with TRBD1. The CDR3 has 18 amino acids. Losses at the gene ends were 4 bases for V and 2 bases for J; bases not matched to a gene: 9. CDR1 and CDR2 from the germline V gene are LNHDA and SQIVND (reference sequence). In DNA form, the CDR3 reads TGTGCCAGTAGTACACCGGGACAGGGGGCGCATGGCAATCAGCCCCAGCATTTT. Its protein product is CASSTPGQGAHGNQPQHF.

The rearrangement links TRBV4-2 to TRBJ2-1, with D hard to call. V gave up 0 bases and J gave up 0 bases, with 15 bases separating them. Germline lookup yields CDR1 LGHNA and CDR2 YNFKEQ. This CDR3 comprises 18 residues. The CDR3: CASSQDNPWSSSYNEQFF. The CDR3 bases are TGTGCCAGCAGCCAAGATAACCCTTGGAGCAGCTCCTACAATGAGCAGTTCTTC.